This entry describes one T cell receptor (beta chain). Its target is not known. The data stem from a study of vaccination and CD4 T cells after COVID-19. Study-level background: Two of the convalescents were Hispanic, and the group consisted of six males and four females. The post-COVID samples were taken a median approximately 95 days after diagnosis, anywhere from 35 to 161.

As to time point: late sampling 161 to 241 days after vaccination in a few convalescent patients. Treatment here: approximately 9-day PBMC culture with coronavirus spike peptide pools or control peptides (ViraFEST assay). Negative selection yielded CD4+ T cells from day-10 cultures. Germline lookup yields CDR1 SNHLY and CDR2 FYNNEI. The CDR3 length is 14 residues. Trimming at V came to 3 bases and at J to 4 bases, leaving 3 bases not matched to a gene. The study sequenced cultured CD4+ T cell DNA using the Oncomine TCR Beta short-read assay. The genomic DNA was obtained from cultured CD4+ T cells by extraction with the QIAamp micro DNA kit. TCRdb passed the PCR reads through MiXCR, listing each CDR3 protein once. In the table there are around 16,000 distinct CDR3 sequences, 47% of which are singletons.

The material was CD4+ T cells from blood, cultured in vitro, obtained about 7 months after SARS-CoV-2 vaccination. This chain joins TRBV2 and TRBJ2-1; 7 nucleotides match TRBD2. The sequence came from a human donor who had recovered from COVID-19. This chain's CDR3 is CASSERLAYNEQFF. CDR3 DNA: TGTGCCAGCAGTGAGCGACTAGCTTACAATGAGCAGTTCTTC.